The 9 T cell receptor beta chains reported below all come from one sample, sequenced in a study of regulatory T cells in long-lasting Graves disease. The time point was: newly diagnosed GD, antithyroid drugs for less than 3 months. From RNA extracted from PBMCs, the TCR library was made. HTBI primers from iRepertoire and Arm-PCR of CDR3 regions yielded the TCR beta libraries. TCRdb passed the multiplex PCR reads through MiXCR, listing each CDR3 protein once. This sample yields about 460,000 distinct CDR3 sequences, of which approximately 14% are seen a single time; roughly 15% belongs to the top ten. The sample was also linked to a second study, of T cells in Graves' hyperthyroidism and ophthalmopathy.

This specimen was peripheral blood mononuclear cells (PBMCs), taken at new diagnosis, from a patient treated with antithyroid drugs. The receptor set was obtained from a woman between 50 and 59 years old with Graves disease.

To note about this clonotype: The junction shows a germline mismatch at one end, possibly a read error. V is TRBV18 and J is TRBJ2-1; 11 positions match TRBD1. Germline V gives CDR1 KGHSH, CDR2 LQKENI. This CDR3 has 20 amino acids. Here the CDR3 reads CAISPVRDRGARSSYNEQFF. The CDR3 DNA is TGTGCCATCTCACCAGTACGGGACAGGGGGGCTCGAAGCTCCTACAATGAGCAGTTCTTC. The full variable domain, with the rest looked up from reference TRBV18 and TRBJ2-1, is NAGVMQNPRHLVRRRGQEARLRCSPMKGHSHVYWYRQLPEEGLKFMVYLQKENIIDESGMPKERFSAEFPKEGPSILRIQQVVRGDSAAYFCAISPVRDRGARSSYNEQFFGPGTRLTVL.

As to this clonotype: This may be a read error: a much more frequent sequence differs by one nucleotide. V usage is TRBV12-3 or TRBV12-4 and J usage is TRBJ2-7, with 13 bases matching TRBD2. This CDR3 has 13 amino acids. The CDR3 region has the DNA TGTACCAGCACCGGACTAGCGGGAGACGAGCAGTACTTC. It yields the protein CTSTGLAGDEQYF.

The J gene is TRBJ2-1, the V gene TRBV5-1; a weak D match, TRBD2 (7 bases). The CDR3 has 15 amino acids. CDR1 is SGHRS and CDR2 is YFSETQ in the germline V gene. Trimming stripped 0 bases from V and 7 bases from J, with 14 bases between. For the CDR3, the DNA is TGCGCCAGCAGCTTGGGGAGGGGGGGGGCGAATGAGCAGTTCTTC. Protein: CASSLGRGGANEQFF.

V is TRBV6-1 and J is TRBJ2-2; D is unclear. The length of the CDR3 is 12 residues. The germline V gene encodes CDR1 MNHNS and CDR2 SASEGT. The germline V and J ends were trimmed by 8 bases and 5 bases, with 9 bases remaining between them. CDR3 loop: CASHSGTGELFF. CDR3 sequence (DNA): TGTGCCAGCCACTCCGGGACCGGGGAGCTGTTTTTT.

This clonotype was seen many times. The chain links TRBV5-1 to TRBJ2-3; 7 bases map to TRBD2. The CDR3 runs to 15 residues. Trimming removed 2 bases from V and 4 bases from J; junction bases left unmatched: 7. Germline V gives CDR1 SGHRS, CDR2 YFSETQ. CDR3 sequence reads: CASSFSRETSDTQYF. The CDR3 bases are TGCGCCAGCAGCTTCTCGCGGGAGACATCAGATACGCAGTATTTT.

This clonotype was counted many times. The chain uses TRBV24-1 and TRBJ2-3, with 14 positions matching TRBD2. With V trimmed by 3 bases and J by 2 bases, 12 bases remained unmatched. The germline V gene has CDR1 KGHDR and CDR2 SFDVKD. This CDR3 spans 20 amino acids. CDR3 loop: CATSDQTGTSGSGYTDTQYF. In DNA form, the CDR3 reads TGTGCCACCAGTGATCAAACCGGGACTAGCGGGAGTGGTTACACAGATACGCAGTATTTT.

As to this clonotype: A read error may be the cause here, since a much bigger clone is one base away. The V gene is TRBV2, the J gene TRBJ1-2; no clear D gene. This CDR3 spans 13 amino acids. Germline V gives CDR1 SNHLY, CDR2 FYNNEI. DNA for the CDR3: TGTGCCAGCAGTGAAGGACAAATTGCTGGCTGCACCTTC. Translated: CASSEGQIAGCTF.

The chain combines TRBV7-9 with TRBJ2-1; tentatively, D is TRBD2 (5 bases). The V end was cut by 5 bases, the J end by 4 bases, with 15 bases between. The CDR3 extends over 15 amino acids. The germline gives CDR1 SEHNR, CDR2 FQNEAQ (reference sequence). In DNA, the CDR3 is TGTGCCAGCAGCCCGGAGCTAGCCCGGTACAATGAGCAGTTCTTC. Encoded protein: CASSPELARYNEQFF.

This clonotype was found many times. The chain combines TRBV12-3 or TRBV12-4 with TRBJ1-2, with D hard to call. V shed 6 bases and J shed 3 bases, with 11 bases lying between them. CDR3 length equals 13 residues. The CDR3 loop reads CASRGGPYYGYTF. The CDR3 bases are TGTGCCAGCAGGGGTGGGCCATACTATGGCTACACCTTC.